This T cell receptor beta chain was sequenced in a study of OX40 agonist ivuxolimab in advanced cancers. Regarding the research as a whole: Ivuxolimab, which targeted the costimulatory receptor OX40 (CD134), was an agonistic, fully human IgG2 monoclonal antibody. Intravenous ivuxolimab was administered to patients every 2 weeks at six dose levels: 0.01, 0.1, 0.3, 1.5, 3 and 10 mg/kg. Among the roughly 50 dose-escalation patients, some 19 had hepatocellular carcinoma, around 15 melanoma, 9 renal cell carcinoma and 9 head and neck cancer. In the dose-escalation cohort, 82.7% of patients were male, and the mean age was approximately 60 years, with a range of about 23 to 80. Patients were allowed to have had prior anti-PD-1, anti-PD-L1 or anti-CTLA-4 therapy, and 40% of the dose-escalation patients had previously received checkpoint inhibitors. Partial responses occurred in three dose-escalation patients: two with cutaneous melanoma and one with hepatocellular carcinoma. The purpose of peripheral TCRbeta sequencing was to test whether ivuxolimab changed TCR sequence diversity and led to clonal T-cell expansion. The monotherapy dose-escalation portion (N of about 52 patients) of the phase I ivuxolimab trial is reported in the paper. Points the paper makes about the study in general: Low levels of normalized T-cell clonal expansion were also seen in some patients who did not respond. After ivuxolimab, CD8+ T cells had more expanded clones than CD4+ T cells on average. Which antigens the clonally expanded peripheral T cells were specific for was not determined. In the 0.1-3.0 mg/kg groups, partial responders had among the lowest normalized peripheral clonal expansion, particularly in CD8+ T cells. At doses of 0.1 to 3.0 mg/kg, clonal expansion of both CD4+ and CD8+ T cells in blood was seen between baseline and week 6.

Only one count was recorded for this clone. The antigen this receptor binds is unknown. Base qualities are not recorded, but no much larger clone differs from it by a single base. Patients with a history of autoimmune disease or receiving systemic immunosuppression were excluded from the trial. Peripheral blood for TCR sequencing was collected from all dose cohorts at baseline, on cycle 4 day 1, and on cycle 7 day 1. Samples were obtained from an open-label, multicenter, first-in-human phase I dose-escalation trial of ivuxolimab. The trial enrolled adults with locally advanced or metastatic head and neck squamous cell, hepatocellular, melanoma or renal cell carcinoma. CD4+ and CD8+ T cells were sorted separately from peripheral blood before TCR sequencing. CDR3 length: 16 amino acids, cysteine to phenylalanine. Only CDR3 DNA remains: 48 bases, in frame from the first base. Per the germline V gene, MDHEN is the CDR1 and SYDVKM is the CDR2. The V end gives up 5 bases and the J end 3 bases, leaving 9 bases in the junction not matched to a gene.

For sequencing of the TCRbeta CDR3 region, genomic DNA was extracted from the sorted cells. The immunoSEQ Assay was used for sequencing of TCRbeta CDR3 regions. Here the immuneACCESS table is served through TCRdb, limited to in-frame sequences with V and J called. Missing clones are a known gap in these copies; in checked studies unresolved V genes cover under half, and the rest lacks a known reason. A total of 100,000 or so clones appear in this sample, approximately 90% of them only once. Less than 0.75% of the sample goes to the ten largest clones. The V and J genes are TRBV28 and TRBJ2-7, with 11 middle bases fitting TRBD1. This TCR was sampled from an adult with an advanced solid tumor such as melanoma, head and neck, liver or kidney cancer. The input for sequencing was CD4+ or CD8+ T cells sorted from blood, taken in a trial of the OX40 agonist ivuxolimab. The bases are TGTGCCAGCAGTCCCACCGTAGGGACAGGGGGCTACGAGCAGTACTTC. Its product reads: CASSPTVGTGGYEQYF.